The 15 T cell receptor beta chains below all came from one sample that was sequenced in a study of blood T cell repertoires in COVID-19. Libraries were prepared by immunoSEQ multiplex PCR; TCRdb keeps only in-frame clonotypes and omits some of them. This table has more than 200,000 clones, around 88% appearing once. Material: peripheral blood. All receptors derive from an elderly man with acute or convalescent COVID-19.

V gene TRBV9 combines with J gene TRBJ2-6, with D maybe TRBD1 (6 bases). Trimming removed 6 bases at V and 4 bases at J, with 17 bases between. Germline CDR1 and CDR2: SGDLS and YYNGEE. This CDR3 has 16 residues. CDR3 in DNA: TGTGCCAGCACCTCCGGGACACCGGGGGGGGCCAACGTCCTGACTTTC. Translated, it gives CASTSGTPGGANVLTF.

The chain employs TRBV4-1 and TRBJ1-5; 8 bases are shared with TRBD1. The CDR3 length is 14 residues. Losses at the gene ends were 3 bases for V and 4 bases for J; bases not matched to a gene: 2. CDR1 MGHRA and CDR2 YSYEKL come from the germline V gene. The CDR3 DNA follows: TGCGCCAGCAGCCATGACAGGGGAAATCAGCCCCAGCATTTT. Translating it yields CASSHDRGNQPQHF.

The genes are TRBV12-3 or TRBV12-4 and TRBJ2-7; 7 bases map to TRBD1. There are 13 residues in the CDR3. V dropped 3 bases and J dropped 5; count of bases not matched to a gene: 4. The CDR3 bases are TGTGCCAGCAGTTTGAGGGGGCGGCACGAGCAGTACTTC. It translates to CASSLRGRHEQYF.

This clone occurred once. The sample holds other DNA sequences that translate to the same CDR3. J is TRBJ1-4 and V is TRBV5-1; 7 nucleotides align to TRBD1. J was trimmed by 0 bases and V by 0 bases; bases with no gene match: 2. This CDR3 has 16 residues. Germline V gene data show CDR1 as SGHRS and CDR2 as YFSETQ. The CDR3 reads CASSLGTGATNEKLFF. The DNA of the CDR3 is TGCGCCAGCAGCTTGGGGACAGGTGCAACTAATGAAAAACTGTTTTTT.

The rearrangement joins TRBV6-6 to TRBJ1-5; weak D call: TRBD1 (5 bases). Germline loops: CDR1 MNHNY, CDR2 SVGAGI (reference sequence). Deletions cut 0 bases from V and 5 bases from J, with 11 bases between. This CDR3 has 15 residues. The CDR3 spells CASSYSQGSHQPQHF. Here the CDR3 DNA reads TGTGCCAGCAGTTACTCGCAGGGTAGTCATCAGCCCCAGCATTTT.

This rearrangement joins TRBV2 to TRBJ1-2; D is perhaps TRBD1 (5 bases). The CDR3 sequence is 13 residues long. V was trimmed by 0 bases and J by 8 bases, leaving 10 bases between them. Germline-derived CDR1 and CDR2 are SNHLY and FYNNEI. The CDR3 coding sequence is TGTGCCAGCAGTGAAGCGCGGGGCGTAGGCTACACCTTC. Its translation: CASSEARGVGYTF.

The chain has TRBV4-1 and TRBJ2-3; 9 bases fit TRBD1. The CDR3 runs 15 residues. Germline-derived CDR1 and CDR2 are MGHRA and YSYEKL. Germline trimming cut 6 bases from V and 5 bases from J; bases unmatched to any gene: 9. CDR3 bases: TGCGCCAGCAGGACGTCCGGGACAGGGTTAGATACGCAGTATTTT. Translated: CASRTSGTGLDTQYF.

Of note for this clone: The same CDR3 also results from other DNA sequences found in this sample. V gene TRBV15 combines with J gene TRBJ1-5, with D possibly TRBD1 on 5 matching bases. Germline V gives CDR1 LNHNV, CDR2 YYDKDF (reference sequence). The CDR3 runs 14 residues. Trimming stripped 0 bases from V and 4 bases from J, with 7 bases between. The CDR3 coding sequence is TGTGCCACCAGCAGAGATAGGGGTAATCAGCCCCAGCATTTT. It encodes CATSRDRGNQPQHF.

J is TRBJ2-3 and V is TRBV7-7; possibly TRBD1 for D (6 bases). The germline CDR1 and CDR2 sequences are SSHAT and FNYEAQ (reference sequence). This CDR3 has 15 amino acids. V lost 1 base, J lost 4 bases, and 12 bases lay in between. The CDR3 is CASSLGLQGPDTQYF. CDR3 nucleotides: TGTGCCAGCAGCTTAGGATTACAGGGTCCAGATACGCAGTATTTT.

The chain links TRBV27 to TRBJ2-7, with TRBD2 matching over 12 bases. The CDR3 runs 15 residues. Per the germline V gene, CDR1 is MNHEY and CDR2 is SMNVEV (reference sequence). J lost 7 bases, V lost 1 base, and 5 bases had no gene match. The CDR3 loop is CASSLWASGRGEQYF. The CDR3 DNA reads as TGTGCCAGCAGTTTATGGGCTAGCGGGAGGGGGGAGCAGTACTTC.

This sequence joins TRBV9 and TRBJ2-4, with 10 bases aligning to TRBD2. The CDR3 extends over 16 amino acids. Trimming took 0 bases from V and 7 from J; bases not matched to a gene: 7. Germline V lookup: CDR1 SGDLS, CDR2 YYNGEE. CDR3 amino acids: CASSVALTSGLNIQYF. The CDR3 nucleotides are TGTGCCAGCAGCGTAGCGTTGACTAGCGGGTTGAACATTCAGTACTTC.

V and J are TRBV6-5 and TRBJ1-1, with D possibly TRBD1 on 6 matching bases. Trimming pared 6 bases from V and 7 bases from J, leaving 18 bases between. CDR3 length equals 14 residues. Germline V CDR1 and CDR2: MNHEY, SVGAGI. The CDR3 nucleotides are TGTGCCAGCAGGGATTACAGGGATCGTAATGAAGCTTTCTTT. Its protein is CASRDYRDRNEAFF.

The chain couples TRBV10-3 to TRBJ2-7; 7 nucleotides match TRBD1. Germline-derived CDR1 and CDR2 are ENHRY and SYGVKD. V lost 4 bases and J lost 2; bases outside the gene matches: 5. The CDR3 extends over 14 amino acids. The CDR3 DNA is TGTGCCATCAGTGGGAGGCAGGGGGCCTACGAGCAGTACTTC. Its protein is CAISGRQGAYEQYF.

The chain carries TRBV25-1 and TRBJ1-2; 7 bases map to TRBD1. Losses at the gene ends were 6 bases for V and 4 bases for J; bases not matched to a gene: 11. Germline CDR1 and CDR2: MGHDK and SYGVNS. The CDR3 covers 15 residues. The CDR3 DNA reads as TGTGCCAGCAGCCCCTTGACAGGGAATGTCTATGGCTACACCTTC. It codes for CASSPLTGNVYGYTF.

The CDR3 region is CASSPNLSGANVLTF. CDR3 coding DNA: TGTGCCAGCTCACCGAACCTATCTGGGGCCAACGTCCTGACTTTC. This chain joins TRBV18 and TRBJ2-6; no reliable D call. The CDR3 length is 15 residues. Germline values: CDR1 KGHSH, CDR2 LQKENI. Trimming shortened V by 3 bases and J by 1 base, and 7 bases separated the two germline ends.